The clone carrying this T cell receptor (beta chain) has only a few counts. What it recognizes is unknown. In germline, CDR1 is MNHNY, CDR2 SVGAGI (reference sequence). The CDR3 length is 19 residues. V was clipped by 2 bases and J by 0 bases, with 19 bases between them. TCRdb redid the calling of the reads with MiXCR, one entry per CDR3 protein. Of some 110,000 distinct CDR3 sequences listed, about 9.5% were seen once; the top ten hold about 32%. These data come from a study of T cell repertoires in cytomegalovirus infection. Study overall: In public TCR beta signatures, there were indications of both CMV infection and matching HLA type.

Findings of the study overall: Frequencies of public TCR beta families were cumulated, and this identified carriers of CMV plus the relevant HLA. In two of eight donors, the top clonotype was HLA-C-restricted CMV-specific.

Material: PBMCs, sequenced either directly or after in vitro stimulation (not recorded which). The rearrangement uses TRBV6-6 and TRBJ2-2; D is undetermined. This sequence originates from a human donor in good health (CMV status not recorded). Some clones in this sample may be carry-over from other donors' samples. The DNA of the CDR3 is TGTGCCAGCAGTTACCCTGAGGACGCCACAGACTCGAACACCGGGGAGCTGTTTTTT. This encodes CASSYPEDATDSNTGELFF.